Below are 22 T cell receptor beta chains sequenced from a single sample in a study of blood T cell repertoires in COVID-19 (dated by TCRdb to 2020 to 2021). The library was obtained by the immunoSEQ multiplex PCR assay. Imported from immuneACCESS, the table was reduced by TCRdb to in-frame sequences with V and J called. These copies leave out some clones; in studies compared against another copy, an unresolved V gene accounts for under half, and the cause of the remainder is not known. Counted in this sample were approximately 120,000 clones; 85% of them appeared once. Roughly 30% of the sample belongs to the ten largest clones. Sequences were obtained from peripheral blood. Source of these receptors: a woman at least 80 years old with acute or convalescent COVID-19.

The rearrangement links TRBV14 to TRBJ1-1; weak D call: TRBD1 (6 bases). This CDR3 region has 19 residues. The germline V and J ends were trimmed by 0 bases and 0 bases, with 20 bases remaining between them. Germline V lookup: CDR1 SGHDN, CDR2 FVKESK. In DNA form, the CDR3 reads TGTGCCAGCAGCCAAGAAGAGCAGGGGTTGGGTTGGATGAACACTGAAGCTTTCTTT. Translation gives CASSQEEQGLGWMNTEAFF.

The chain joins TRBV19 to TRBJ1-1; D is ambiguous. CDR1 is LNHDA, CDR2 SQIVND, per germline (reference sequence). The CDR3 has 9 amino acids. The ends were cut back, 9 bases at V and 10 bases at J, with 9 bases in the middle. CDR3 amino acids: CASGRGAFF. CDR3 coding DNA: TGTGCCAGCGGGAGAGGAGCTTTCTTT.

CDR3 sequence reads: CSVEQTGSEKLFF. CDR3 nucleotide sequence: TGCAGCGTCGAGCAGACAGGGTCTGAAAAACTGTTTTTT. The V call is TRBV29-1, the J call TRBJ1-4; TRBD1 aligns across 7 bases. Germline V CDR1 and CDR2: SQVTM, ANQGSEA. With 6 bases clipped from V and 7 bases from J, the junction kept 8 bases outside the gene matches. CDR3 length: 13 amino acids.

The chain links TRBV2 to TRBJ1-1; TRBD1 aligns across 8 bases. The CDR3 sequence is 15 residues long. The V gene's germline CDR1 is SNHLY and CDR2 FYNNEI. Trimming at V came to 8 bases and at J to 5 bases, leaving 13 bases not matched to a gene. For the CDR3, the DNA is TGTGCCAGCGGATCGAATGGACAGGGTGGGACTGAAGCTTTCTTT. Encoded protein: CASGSNGQGGTEAFF.

This chain uses TRBV2 with TRBJ2-1; possible D gene TRBD1, 6 bases. Germline V gives CDR1 SNHLY, CDR2 FYNNEI. V was trimmed by 1 base and J by 6 bases, leaving 7 bases between them. This CDR3 contains 13 residues. CDR3 DNA: TGTGCCAGCAGTGAAGGAGGGGGCAATGAGCAGTTCTTC. It yields the protein CASSEGGGNEQFF. The entire variable domain, with the rest obtained from reference TRBV2 and TRBJ2-1, is as follows: EPEVTQTPSHQVTQMGQEVILRCVPISNHLYFYWYRQILGQKVEFLVSFYNNEISEKSEIFDDQFSVERPDGSNFTLKIRSTKLEDSAMYFCASSEGGGNEQFFGPGTRLTVL.

Written as DNA, the CDR3 is TGTGCCAGCAGGGTAAGGGAGGGCAACACTGAAGCTTTCTTT. Translating it yields CASRVREGNTEAFF. V is TRBV6-5 and J is TRBJ1-1, with D uncertain. CDR3 length: 14 amino acids. Germline lookup yields CDR1 MNHEY and CDR2 SVGAGI. Trimming cost V 6 bases and J 2 bases, with 13 bases left between them.

The chain links TRBV9 to TRBJ2-5; tentative D call: TRBD1 (5 bases). The CDR3 totals 15 residues. The germline gives CDR1 SGDLS, CDR2 YYNGEE. V was trimmed by 2 bases and J by 5 bases, leaving 16 bases between them. Written as DNA, the CDR3 is TGTGCCAGCAGCGTCTCCCCAGGGCTAAGGGAGACCCAGTACTTC. Protein sequence: CASSVSPGLRETQYF. Looking up the rest from reference TRBV9 and TRBJ2-5 gives the full variable domain: DSGVTQTPKHLITATGQRVTLRCSPRSGDLSVYWYQQSLDQGLQFLIQYYNGEERAKGNILERFSAQQFPDLHSELNLSSLELGDSALYFCASSVSPGLRETQYFGPGTRLLVL.

This clone appeared a single time. The CDR3 nucleotides are TGTGCCAGCTTAGGGGTGTGGGATACTGAAGCTTTCTTT. Its translation: CASLGVWDTEAFF. V is TRBV28 and J is TRBJ1-1, with D maybe TRBD1 (5 bases). This CDR3 region has 13 residues. Germline V gene lookup returns CDR1 MDHEN and CDR2 SYDVKM. The germline V and J ends were trimmed by 8 bases and 5 bases, with 15 bases remaining between them.

This clone is a singleton in its sample. The chain is built from TRBV28 and TRBJ1-2; D is perhaps TRBD1 (6 bases). Deletions cut 3 bases from V and 2 bases from J, with 7 bases between. The CDR3 spans 13 residues. Germline CDR1 is MDHEN and CDR2 is SYDVKM. The CDR3 bases are TGTGCCAGCAGTTTTGACAGGAACTATGGCTACACCTTC. It specifies CASSFDRNYGYTF.

This clone was detected once. The chain couples TRBV19 to TRBJ1-6; TRBD1 matches at 10 bases. The CDR3 totals 16 residues. CDR1 and CDR2 from the germline V gene are LNHDA and SQIVND (reference sequence). J was trimmed by 7 bases and V by 0 bases; bases with no gene match: 3. DNA of the CDR3: TGTGCCAGTAGTATAGATCAGACAGGGGGCAATTCACCCCTCCACTTT. This translates into CASSIDQTGGNSPLHF.

The gene calls are TRBV19 and TRBJ1-1, with D perhaps matching TRBD1 (5 bases). Germline CDR1 and CDR2: LNHDA and SQIVND (reference sequence). Trimming cost V 3 bases and J 1 base, with 15 bases left between them. The CDR3 runs 16 residues. The CDR3 sequence is CASSMLQGLRNTEAFF. CDR3 DNA: TGTGCCAGTAGTATGTTGCAGGGACTAAGGAACACTGAAGCTTTCTTT.

V usage is TRBV3-1 (or the pseudogene TRBV3-2) and J usage is TRBJ1-1; weak D call: TRBD1 (5 bases). V lost 0 bases and J lost 10, with 18 bases in between. This CDR3 spans 15 amino acids. The germline gives CDR1 LGHDT, CDR2 YNNKEL (reference sequence). CDR3 in DNA: TGTGCCAGCAGCCAAGATAGAGTTTTTTTGGGGGGAGCTTTCTTT. It specifies CASSQDRVFLGGAFF.

The chain carries TRBV6-2 or TRBV6-3 and TRBJ1-2, with a weak D call TRBD1 (5 bases). There are 13 residues in the CDR3. The ends were cut back, 2 bases at V and 6 bases at J, with 10 bases in the middle. Germline V lookup: CDR1 MNHEY, CDR2 SVGEGT. The CDR3 loop reads CASSYQGRNGYTF. Here the CDR3 DNA reads TGTGCCAGCAGTTACCAGGGTAGGAATGGCTACACCTTC.

In this sample, this clone turned up a few times. This chain links TRBV7-6 with TRBJ1-4; TRBD1 might be the D (6 bases). This CDR3 spans 15 amino acids. CDR1 SGHVS and CDR2 FNYEAQ come from the germline V gene. Trimming took off 5 bases at V and 0 bases at J, with 10 bases between the two ends. CDR3 sequence: CASSPRQATNEKLFF. Written as DNA, the CDR3 is TGTGCCAGCAGCCCTAGACAGGCAACTAATGAAAAACTGTTTTTT.

The chain carries TRBV4-2 and TRBJ1-2; possibly TRBD1 for D (6 bases). CDR1 is LGHNA, CDR2 YNFKEQ, per germline. Trimming pared 2 bases from V and 0 bases from J, leaving 13 bases between. This CDR3 contains 16 residues. CDR3: CASSQQGTGANYGYTF. The CDR3 DNA follows: TGTGCCAGCAGCCAACAGGGGACGGGCGCTAACTATGGCTACACCTTC.

The genes are TRBV9 and TRBJ1-3; TRBD1 aligns across 11 bases. The germline V gene has CDR1 SGDLS and CDR2 YYNGEE. J was trimmed by 4 bases and V by 4 bases; bases with no gene match: 4. This CDR3 comprises 15 residues. As DNA, the CDR3 is TGTGCCAGCAGCCAGGGACAGGGGGTGGGAAACACCATATATTTT. This translates into CASSQGQGVGNTIYF.

V usage is TRBV5-5 and J usage is TRBJ1-2; no clear D. Germline CDR1 is SGHKS and CDR2 is YYEKEE (reference sequence). Trimming took off 2 bases at V and 3 bases at J, with 11 bases between the two ends. The CDR3 consists of 14 residues. CDR3 sequence (DNA): TGTGCCAGCAGCTTACTGAATCTTGACTATGGCTACACCTTC. It yields the protein CASSLLNLDYGYTF.

The chain uses TRBV2 and TRBJ1-5; D call uncertain. The germline V gene has CDR1 SNHLY and CDR2 FYNNEI. The CDR3 length is 14 residues. With 4 bases removed from V and 4 bases from J, the gap between germline ends came to 11 bases. The CDR3 coding sequence is TGTGCCAGCAGTGCGGAGATGAGGAATCAGCCCCAGCATTTT. Protein: CASSAEMRNQPQHF.

This clone showed up just a few times. This sequence joins TRBV4-2 and TRBJ1-2; D is perhaps TRBD1 (6 bases). The CDR3 totals 17 residues. V was shortened by 0 bases and J by 8 bases, with 22 bases between the two germline ends. Per germline, CDR1 LGHNA and CDR2 YNFKEQ. CDR3 nucleotides: TGTGCCAGCAGCCAAGATTATGTAGGGGGACCCGAACGAGGCTACACCTTC. Amino acids: CASSQDYVGGPERGYTF.

This clone occurred a few times. The J gene is TRBJ1-5, the V gene TRBV5-1; possible D gene TRBD1, 6 bases. Germline V CDR1 and CDR2: SGHRS, YFSETQ. The germline V and J ends were trimmed by 0 bases and 3 bases, with 10 bases remaining between them. CDR3 length: 15 amino acids. CDR3 region: CASSLGDNNNQPQHF. In nucleotides, the CDR3 is TGCGCCAGCAGCTTGGGGGACAACAACAATCAGCCCCAGCATTTT.

The chain recombines TRBV3-1 (or the pseudogene TRBV3-2) with TRBJ1-2; TRBD1 agrees at 7 bases. The CDR3 covers 13 residues. J was trimmed by 5 bases and V by 2 bases; bases with no gene match: 2. The germline V gene has CDR1 LGHDT and CDR2 YNNKEL (reference sequence). The CDR3 nucleotides read TGTGCCAGCAGCCAATCGACAGGGTATGGCTACACCTTC. Protein sequence: CASSQSTGYGYTF.

J is TRBJ1-3 and V is TRBV4-1, with 8 bases fitting TRBD1. Per germline, CDR1 MGHRA and CDR2 YSYEKL. The CDR3 contains 16 residues. V was clipped by 2 bases and J by 4 bases; unmatched bases: 7. CDR3 in DNA: TGCGCCAGCAGCCAACCGTCCCGGGACAGGGGAAACACCATATATTTT. It is translated as CASSQPSRDRGNTIYF.